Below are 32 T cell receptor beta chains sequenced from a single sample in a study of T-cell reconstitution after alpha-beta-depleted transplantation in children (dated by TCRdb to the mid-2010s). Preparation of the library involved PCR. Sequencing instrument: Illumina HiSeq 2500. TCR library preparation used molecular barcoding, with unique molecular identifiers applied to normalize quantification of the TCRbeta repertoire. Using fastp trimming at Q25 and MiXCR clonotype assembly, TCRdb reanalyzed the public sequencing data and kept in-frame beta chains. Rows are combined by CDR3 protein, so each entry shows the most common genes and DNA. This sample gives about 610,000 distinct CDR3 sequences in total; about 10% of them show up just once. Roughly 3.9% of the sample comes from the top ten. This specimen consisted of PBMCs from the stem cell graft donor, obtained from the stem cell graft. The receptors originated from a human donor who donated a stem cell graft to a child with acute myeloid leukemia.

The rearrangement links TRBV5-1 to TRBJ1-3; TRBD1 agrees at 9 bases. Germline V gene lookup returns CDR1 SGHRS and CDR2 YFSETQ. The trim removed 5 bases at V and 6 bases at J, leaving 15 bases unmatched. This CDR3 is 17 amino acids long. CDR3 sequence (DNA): TGCGCCAGCAGTTGGTTACCGACGGGACAGGGTAAAAACACCATATATTTT. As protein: CASSWLPTGQGKNTIYF.

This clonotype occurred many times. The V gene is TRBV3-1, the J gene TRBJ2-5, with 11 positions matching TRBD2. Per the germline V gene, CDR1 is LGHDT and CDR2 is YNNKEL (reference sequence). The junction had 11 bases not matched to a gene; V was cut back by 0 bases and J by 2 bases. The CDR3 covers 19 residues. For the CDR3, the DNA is TGTGCCAGCAGCCAAGATCAGAGAGGACTAGCGGGCTCACAAGAGACCCAGTACTTC. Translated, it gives CASSQDQRGLAGSQETQYF.

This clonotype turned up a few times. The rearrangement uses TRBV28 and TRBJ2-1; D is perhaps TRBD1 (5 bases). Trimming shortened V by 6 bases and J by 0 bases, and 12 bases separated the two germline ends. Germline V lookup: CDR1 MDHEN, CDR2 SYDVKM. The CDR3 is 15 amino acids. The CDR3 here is CASSHGHGSYNEQFF. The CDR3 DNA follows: TGTGCCAGCAGCCACGGACACGGCTCCTACAATGAGCAGTTCTTC.

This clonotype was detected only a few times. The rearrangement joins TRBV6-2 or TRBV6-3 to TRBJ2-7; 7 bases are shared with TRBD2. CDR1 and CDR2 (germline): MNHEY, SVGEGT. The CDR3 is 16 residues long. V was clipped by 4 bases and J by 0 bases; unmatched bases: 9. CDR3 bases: TGTGCCAGCAGTTTCTCCGGGACTACGGTCTCCTACGAGCAGTACTTC. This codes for CASSFSGTTVSYEQYF.

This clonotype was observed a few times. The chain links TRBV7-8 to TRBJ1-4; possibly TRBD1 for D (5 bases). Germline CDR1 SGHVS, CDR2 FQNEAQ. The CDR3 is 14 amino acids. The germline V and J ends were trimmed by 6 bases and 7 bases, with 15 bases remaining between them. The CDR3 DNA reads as TGTGCCAGCAGTCCGGAGGGGCGGGCTGAAAAACTGTTTTTT. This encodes CASSPEGRAEKLFF.

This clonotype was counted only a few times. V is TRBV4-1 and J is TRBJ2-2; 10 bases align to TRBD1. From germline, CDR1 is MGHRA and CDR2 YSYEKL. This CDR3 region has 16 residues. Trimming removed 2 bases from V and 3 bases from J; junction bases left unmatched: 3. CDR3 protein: CASSQTGTGDTGELFF. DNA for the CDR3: TGCGCCAGCAGCCAAACCGGGACAGGGGACACCGGGGAGCTGTTTTTT.

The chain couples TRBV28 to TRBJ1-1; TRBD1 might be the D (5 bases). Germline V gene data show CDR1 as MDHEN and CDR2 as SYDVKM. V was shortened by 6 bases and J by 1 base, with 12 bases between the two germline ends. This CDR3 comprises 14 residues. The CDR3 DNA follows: TGTGCCAGCAGAATCATGGGGGGGAACACTGAAGCTTTCTTT. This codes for CASRIMGGNTEAFF. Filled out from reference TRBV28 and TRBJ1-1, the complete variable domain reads DVKVTQSSRYLVKRTGEKVFLECVQDMDHENMFWYRQDPGLGLRLIYFSYDVKMKEKGDIPEGYSVSREKKERFSLILESASTNQTSMYLCASRIMGGNTEAFFGQGTRLTVV.

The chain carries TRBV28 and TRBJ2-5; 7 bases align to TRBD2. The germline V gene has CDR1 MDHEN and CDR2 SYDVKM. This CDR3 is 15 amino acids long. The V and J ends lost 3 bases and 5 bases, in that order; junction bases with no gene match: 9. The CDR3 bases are TGTGCCAGCAGTTTCCTGATGGGAGGGGCGGAGACCCAGTACTTC. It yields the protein CASSFLMGGAETQYF.

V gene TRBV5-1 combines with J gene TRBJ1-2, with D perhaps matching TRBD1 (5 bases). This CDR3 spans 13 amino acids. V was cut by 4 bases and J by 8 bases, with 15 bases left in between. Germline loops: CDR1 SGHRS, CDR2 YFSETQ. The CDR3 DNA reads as TGCGCCAGCAGCCTACAAGGAGGGGAGGGCTACACCTTC. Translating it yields CASSLQGGEGYTF.

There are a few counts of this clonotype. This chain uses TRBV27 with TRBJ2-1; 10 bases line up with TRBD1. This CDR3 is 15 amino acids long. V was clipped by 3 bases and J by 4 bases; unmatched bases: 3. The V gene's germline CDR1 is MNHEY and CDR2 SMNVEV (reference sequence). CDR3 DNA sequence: TGTGCCAGCAGTTTCGACAGGGGGCCGTACAATGAGCAGTTCTTC. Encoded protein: CASSFDRGPYNEQFF.

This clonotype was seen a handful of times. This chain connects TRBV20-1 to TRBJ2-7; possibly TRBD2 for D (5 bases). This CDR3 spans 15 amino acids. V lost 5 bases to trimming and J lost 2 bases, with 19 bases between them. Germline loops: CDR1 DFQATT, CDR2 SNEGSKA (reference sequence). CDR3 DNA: TGCAGTGCTTTTACGTCAGACTATTCGACCTACGAGCAGTACTTC. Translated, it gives CSAFTSDYSTYEQYF.

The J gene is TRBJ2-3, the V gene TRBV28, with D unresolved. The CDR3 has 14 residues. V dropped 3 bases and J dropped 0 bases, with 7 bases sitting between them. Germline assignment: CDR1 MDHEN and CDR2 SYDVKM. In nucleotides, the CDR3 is TGTGCCAGCAGTTTGCCCGGGAGCACAGATACGCAGTATTTT. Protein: CASSLPGSTDTQYF.

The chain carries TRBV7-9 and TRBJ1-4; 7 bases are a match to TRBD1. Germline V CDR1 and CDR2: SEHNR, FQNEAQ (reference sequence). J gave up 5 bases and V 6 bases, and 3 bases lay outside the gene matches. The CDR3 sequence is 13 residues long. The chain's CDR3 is CASRDRLNEKLFF. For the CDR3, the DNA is TGTGCCAGCAGGGACAGGTTGAATGAAAAACTGTTTTTT.

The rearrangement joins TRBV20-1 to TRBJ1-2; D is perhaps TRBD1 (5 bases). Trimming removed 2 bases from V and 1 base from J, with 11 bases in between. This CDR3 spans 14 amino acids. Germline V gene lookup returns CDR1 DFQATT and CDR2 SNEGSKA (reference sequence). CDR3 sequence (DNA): TGCAGTGCTAGAAAGACAGAAGATAACTATGGCTACACCTTC. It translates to CSARKTEDNYGYTF.

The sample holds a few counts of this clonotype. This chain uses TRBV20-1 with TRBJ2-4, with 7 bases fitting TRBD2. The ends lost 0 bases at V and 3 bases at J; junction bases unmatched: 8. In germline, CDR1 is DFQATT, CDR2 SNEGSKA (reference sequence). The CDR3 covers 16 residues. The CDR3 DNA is TGCAGTGCTAGAGATCCCGGACTAGTAGACAAAAACATTCAGTACTTC. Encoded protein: CSARDPGLVDKNIQYF.

The DNA of the CDR3 is TGTGCCAGCAGTTATGAAACTAGCGGGAGATACGAGCAGTACTTC. Translated, it gives CASSYETSGRYEQYF. V gene TRBV6-2 or TRBV6-3 combines with J gene TRBJ2-7; 11 nucleotides match TRBD2. After removal of 3 bases from V and 4 bases from J, the junction contained 5 bases not matched to a gene. This CDR3 comprises 15 residues. Per the germline V gene, CDR1 is MNHEY and CDR2 is SVGEGT.

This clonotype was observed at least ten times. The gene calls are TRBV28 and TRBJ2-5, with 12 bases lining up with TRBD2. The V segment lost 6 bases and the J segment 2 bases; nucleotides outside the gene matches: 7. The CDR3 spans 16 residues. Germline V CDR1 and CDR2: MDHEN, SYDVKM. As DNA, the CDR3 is TGTGCCAGCAGCCCACGCGGACTAGCGGGACAAGAGACCCAGTACTTC. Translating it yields CASSPRGLAGQETQYF.

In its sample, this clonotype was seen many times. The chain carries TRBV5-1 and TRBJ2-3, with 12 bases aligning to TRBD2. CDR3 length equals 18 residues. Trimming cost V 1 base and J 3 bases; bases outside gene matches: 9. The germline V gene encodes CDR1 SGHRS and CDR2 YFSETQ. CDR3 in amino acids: CASSLRSSGRAGTDTQYF. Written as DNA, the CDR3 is TGCGCCAGCAGCTTGAGGTCTAGCGGGAGGGCCGGGACAGATACGCAGTATTTT.

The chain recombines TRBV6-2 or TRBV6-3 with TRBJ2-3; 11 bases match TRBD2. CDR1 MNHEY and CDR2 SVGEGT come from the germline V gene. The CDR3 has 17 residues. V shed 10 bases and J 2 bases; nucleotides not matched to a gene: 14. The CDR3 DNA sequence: TGTGCCACTGCGACTAGCGGGACTCGGGGCTTCACAGATACGCAGTATTTT. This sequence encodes CATATSGTRGFTDTQYF.

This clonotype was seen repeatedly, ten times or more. The CDR3 bases are TGTGCCAGCAGCTCTACAGGGAGCTCTGGGGCCAACGTCCTGACTTTC. Translating gives CASSSTGSSGANVLTF. The rearrangement joins TRBV12-1 to TRBJ2-6; TRBD1 is taken as the D call from the table, unchecked against the DNA. TRBV12-1 counts as a pseudogene. CDR3 length: 16 residues.

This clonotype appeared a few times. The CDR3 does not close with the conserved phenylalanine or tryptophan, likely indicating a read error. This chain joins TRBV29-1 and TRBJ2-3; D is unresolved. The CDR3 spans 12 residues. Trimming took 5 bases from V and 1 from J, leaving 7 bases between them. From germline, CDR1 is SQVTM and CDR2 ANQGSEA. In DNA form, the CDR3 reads TGCAGCGTTCCCCCCCGCACAGATACGCAGTATATT. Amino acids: CSVPPRTDTQYI.

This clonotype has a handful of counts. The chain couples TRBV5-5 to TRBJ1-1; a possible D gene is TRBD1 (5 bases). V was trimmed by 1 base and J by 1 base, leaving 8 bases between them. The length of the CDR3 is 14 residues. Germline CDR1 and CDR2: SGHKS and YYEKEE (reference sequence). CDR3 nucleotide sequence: TGTGCCAGCAGCTTGTACAGGTCGAACACTGAAGCTTTCTTT. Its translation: CASSLYRSNTEAFF.

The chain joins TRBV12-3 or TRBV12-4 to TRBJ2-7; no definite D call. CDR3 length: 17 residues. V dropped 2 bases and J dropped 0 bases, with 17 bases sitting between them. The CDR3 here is CASSLTKTAWSSYEQYF. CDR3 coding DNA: TGTGCCAGCAGTTTAACCAAGACCGCATGGTCCTCCTACGAGCAGTACTTC.

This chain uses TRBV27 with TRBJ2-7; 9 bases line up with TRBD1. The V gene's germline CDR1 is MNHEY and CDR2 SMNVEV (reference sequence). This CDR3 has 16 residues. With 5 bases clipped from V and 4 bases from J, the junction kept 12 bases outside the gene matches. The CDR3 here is CASSPVGGTGFYEQYF. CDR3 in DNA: TGTGCCAGCAGTCCGGTGGGAGGGACAGGGTTTTACGAGCAGTACTTC.

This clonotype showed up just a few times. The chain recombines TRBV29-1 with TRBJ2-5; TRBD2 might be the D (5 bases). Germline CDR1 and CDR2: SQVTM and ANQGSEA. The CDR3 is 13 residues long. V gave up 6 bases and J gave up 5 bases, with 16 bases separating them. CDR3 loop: CSVVLGRRETQYF. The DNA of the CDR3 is TGCAGCGTCGTACTAGGCCGTCGGGAGACCCAGTACTTC. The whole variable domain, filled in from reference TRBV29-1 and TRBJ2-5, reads SAVISQKPSRDICQRGTSLTIQCQVDSQVTMMFWYRQQPGQSLTLIATANQGSEATYESGFVIDKFPISRPNLTFSTLTVSNMSPEDSSIYLCSVVLGRRETQYFGPGTRLLVL.

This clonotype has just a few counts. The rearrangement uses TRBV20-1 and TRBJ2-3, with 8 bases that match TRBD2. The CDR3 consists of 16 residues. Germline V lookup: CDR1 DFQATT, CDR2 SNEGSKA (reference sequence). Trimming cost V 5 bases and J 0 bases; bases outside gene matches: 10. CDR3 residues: CSAQPLAGYSTDTQYF. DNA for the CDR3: TGCAGTGCTCAGCCCCTAGCGGGCTATAGCACAGATACGCAGTATTTT.

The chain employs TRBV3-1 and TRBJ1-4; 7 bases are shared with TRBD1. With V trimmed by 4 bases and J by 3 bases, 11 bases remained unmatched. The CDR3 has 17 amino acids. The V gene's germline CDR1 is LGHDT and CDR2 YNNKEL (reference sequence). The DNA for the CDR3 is TGTGCCAGCAGCCTACTGACAGGGCTGGAGGCTAATGAAAAACTGTTTTTT. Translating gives CASSLLTGLEANEKLFF. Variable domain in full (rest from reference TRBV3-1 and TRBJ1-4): DTAVSQTPKYLVTQMGNDKSIKCEQNLGHDTMYWYKQDSKKFLKIMFSYNNKELIINETVPNRFSPKSPDKAHLNLHINSLELGDSAVYFCASSLLTGLEANEKLFFGSGTQLSVL.

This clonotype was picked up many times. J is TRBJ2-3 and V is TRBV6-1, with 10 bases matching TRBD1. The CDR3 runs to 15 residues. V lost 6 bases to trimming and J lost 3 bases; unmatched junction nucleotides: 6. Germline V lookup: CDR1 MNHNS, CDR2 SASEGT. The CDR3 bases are TGTGCCAGCAGAACCCGGGACAGGGGAACAGATACGCAGTATTTT. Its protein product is CASRTRDRGTDTQYF.

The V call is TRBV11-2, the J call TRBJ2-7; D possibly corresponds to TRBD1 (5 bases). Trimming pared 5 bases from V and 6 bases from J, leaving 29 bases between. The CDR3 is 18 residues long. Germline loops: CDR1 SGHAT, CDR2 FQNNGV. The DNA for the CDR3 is TGTGCCAGCAGCAAAACCAGGGCAGGGTTTGGAATATGGGTCGAGCAGTACTTC. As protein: CASSKTRAGFGIWVEQYF.

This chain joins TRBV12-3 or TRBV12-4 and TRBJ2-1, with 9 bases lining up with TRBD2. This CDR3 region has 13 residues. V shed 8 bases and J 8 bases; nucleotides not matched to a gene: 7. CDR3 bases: TGTGCCAGCCGTGATAGCGGGAGCCATGAGCAGTTCTTC. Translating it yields CASRDSGSHEQFF.

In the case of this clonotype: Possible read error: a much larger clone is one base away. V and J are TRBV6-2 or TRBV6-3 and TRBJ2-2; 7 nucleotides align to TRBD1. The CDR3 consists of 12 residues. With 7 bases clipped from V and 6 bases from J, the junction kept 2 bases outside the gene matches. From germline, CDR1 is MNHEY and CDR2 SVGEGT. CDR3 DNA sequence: TGTGCCAGCACCCAGGGGGCCGGGGAGCTGTTTTTT. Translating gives CASTQGAGELFF.

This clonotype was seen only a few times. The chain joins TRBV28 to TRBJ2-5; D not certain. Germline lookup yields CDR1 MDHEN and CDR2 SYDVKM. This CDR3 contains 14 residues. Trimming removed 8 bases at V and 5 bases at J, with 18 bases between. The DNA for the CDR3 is TGTGCCAGCGGACGAAGGACGGCCCCGGAGACCCAGTACTTC. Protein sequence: CASGRRTAPETQYF.